This T cell receptor beta chain originates from a study of patients and donors after allogeneic stem cell transplantation. This clonotype was seen a handful of times. TCRdb reprocessed the RT-PCR reads with MiXCR, giving one entry per CDR3 protein. Among 920,000 or so distinct CDR3 sequences, roughly 18% were seen once, and the ten largest hold around 6%. The ends were cut back, 2 bases at V and 0 bases at J, with 10 bases in the middle. There are 14 residues in the CDR3. From germline, CDR1 is DFQATT and CDR2 SNEGSKA (reference sequence). The sequencing sample was made of blood, either unsorted or a sorted T cell fraction (not recorded which). The chain uses TRBV20-1 and TRBJ2-5; D gene unclear. The sequence derives from a human donor who was either an allogeneic HSCT recipient or a stem cell or donor lymphocyte infusion donor (not recorded which). It is not recorded whose cells these are; they may come from a transplant donor. CDR3: CSARPGWYQETQYF. CDR3 coding DNA: TGCAGTGCTAGACCCGGGTGGTACCAAGAGACCCAGTACTTC.